This T cell receptor beta chain was sequenced during a study of human T cells and chemical hapten exposure. A single record per CDR3 protein comes from TCRdb applying MiXCR to the RACE reads. This sample has about 380,000 distinct CDR3 sequences, with about 6% found just once. As for time point: patch test 2, 6 weeks after DPC sensitization. The treatment denotes: therapeutic diphenylcyclopropenone sensitization with weekly scalp DPC. This CDR3 is built from 15 residues. Trimming removed 4 bases at V and 6 bases at J, with 19 bases between. CDR1 LGHDT and CDR2 YNNKEL come from the germline V gene (reference sequence).

The chain combines TRBV3-1 with TRBJ2-7; possible D gene TRBD2, 7 bases. This TCR was recovered from a woman under 30 with alopecia areata. Some clones in this sample may be carry-over from other donors' samples. The material was whole blood, obtained in connection with sensitization to the hapten diphenylcyclopropenone (DPC). The CDR3 region is CASSPPWGGRTEQYF. In DNA, the CDR3 is TGTGCCAGCAGCCCCCCTTGGGGGGGCCGGACCGAGCAGTACTTC.